A single sample is the source of the 15 T cell receptor beta chains below, sequenced in a study of blood T cell repertoires in COVID-19. Generated by immunoSEQ multiplex PCR, the TCRdb table keeps only in-frame clones and is missing some. The data contain about 260,000 clones, 85% to 90% of them singletons. The specimen sequenced was PBMCs or T cells enriched from blood (not recorded which). Receptors were obtained from a middle-aged man who had been exposed to COVID-19.

This clone was counted a few times. The rearrangement uses TRBV2 and TRBJ1-6; D is undetermined. The germline V gene has CDR1 SNHLY and CDR2 FYNNEI. Trimming stripped 11 bases from V and 10 bases from J, with 18 bases between. CDR3 length: 13 residues. The CDR3 nucleotides read TGTGCCCGTAAAGCCGAGGTGGCATCACCCCTCCACTTT. Its protein is CARKAEVASPLHF.

This clone has a single count. This rearrangement joins TRBV5-4 to TRBJ1-3; 11 bases are a match to TRBD1. V shed 4 bases, J shed 0 bases, and the junction held 3 bases outside the gene matches. Germline loops: CDR1 SGHNT, CDR2 YYREEE (reference sequence). The CDR3 contains 16 residues. The CDR3 region has the DNA TGTGCCAGCAGCAAGGGACAGGGGGACTCTGGAAACACCATATATTTT. Its translation: CASSKGQGDSGNTIYF.

V gene TRBV28 combines with J gene TRBJ1-1; the D gene is possibly TRBD1 (6 bases). The CDR3 is 15 amino acids. Germline CDR1 reads MDHEN; CDR2 reads SYDVKM. Trimming shortened V by 5 bases and J by 8 bases, and 21 bases separated the two germline ends. The CDR3 coding sequence is TGTGCCAGCAGTCCCAACTCCGGACAGTTGTTCGAAGCTTTCTTT. Amino acid sequence: CASSPNSGQLFEAFF.

This clone was seen many times. This chain connects TRBV2 to TRBJ1-2; a weak D match, TRBD1 (5 bases). Per germline, CDR1 SNHLY and CDR2 FYNNEI. Trimming cost V 6 bases and J 0 bases, with 14 bases left between them. The CDR3 is made up of 15 amino acids. The CDR3 protein is CASSYGGSANYGYTF. The DNA for the CDR3 is TGTGCCAGCAGCTACGGGGGATCAGCTAACTATGGCTACACCTTC.

This sequence joins TRBV7-3 and TRBJ2-3, with 8 bases fitting TRBD2. V lost 0 bases and J lost 5; bases outside the gene matches: 7. The CDR3 contains 16 residues. Germline CDR1 and CDR2: SGHTA and FQGTGA. The CDR3 spells CASSLTPGGLGDTQYF. The CDR3 DNA follows: TGTGCCAGCAGCTTAACGCCGGGGGGGCTTGGAGATACGCAGTATTTT.

The chain combines TRBV12-3 or TRBV12-4 with TRBJ2-7; a possible D gene is TRBD1 (5 bases). V was pared by 6 bases and J by 6 bases, with 12 bases between. The CDR3 runs to 12 residues. The CDR3 loop reads CASSLGHGEQYF. As DNA, the CDR3 is TGTGCCAGCAGCCTAGGACACGGCGAGCAGTACTTC.

For this clone: This clone may be a read error of a much larger clone one base away. The sample has other DNA sequences that encode this CDR3 too. The chain couples TRBV3-1 (or the pseudogene TRBV3-2) to TRBJ2-3; 7 positions agree with TRBD1. The germline V gene has CDR1 LGHDT and CDR2 YNNKEL (reference sequence). The CDR3 is 16 amino acids. J lost 3 bases, V lost 9 bases, and 15 bases had no gene match. The CDR3 sequence: CASSSWTGLRTDTQYF. CDR3 sequence (DNA): TGTGCCAGTAGCTCCTGGACAGGTTTGAGGACAGATACGCAGTATTTT.

The chain employs TRBV19 and TRBJ2-2; the match to TRBD1 covers 8 bases. CDR1 is LNHDA and CDR2 is SQIVND in the germline V gene (reference sequence). The length of the CDR3 is 15 residues. The junction had 13 bases not matched to a gene; V was cut back by 10 bases and J by 6 bases. The CDR3 DNA reads TGTGCCACGAGCCCCAGGACAGGGCCATCCGGGGAGCTGTTTTTT. The encoded protein is CATSPRTGPSGELFF.

V gene TRBV9 combines with J gene TRBJ1-1; a weak D match, TRBD1 (6 bases). Trimming left V 4 bases short and J 4 bases short, with 14 bases between. Germline CDR1 is SGDLS and CDR2 is YYNGEE. The CDR3 runs to 14 residues. The CDR3 DNA reads as TGTGCCAGCAGCACCCGACAGGAGGTCACTGAAGCTTTCTTT. Its translation: CASSTRQEVTEAFF.

V gene TRBV3-1 (or the pseudogene TRBV3-2) combines with J gene TRBJ1-1; D gene uncertain. The CDR3 totals 13 residues. Per the germline V gene, CDR1 is LGHDT and CDR2 is YNNKEL (reference sequence). The V end lost 2 bases, the J end lost 4 bases, and 8 bases lay between the germline ends. CDR3: CASSQRTLTEAFF. Written as DNA, the CDR3 is TGTGCCAGCAGCCAAAGGACTCTCACTGAAGCTTTCTTT.

A remark on this clone: The same CDR3 is also encoded by other DNA sequences in this sample. The V and J genes are TRBV11-3 and TRBJ2-5, with TRBD2 identical over 8 bases. Germline CDR1 SGHNT, CDR2 YENEEA. The V segment lost 1 base and the J segment 4 bases; nucleotides outside the gene matches: 2. This CDR3 contains 14 residues. CDR3 region: CASSLGAGGETQYF. DNA of the CDR3: TGTGCCAGCAGCTTAGGGGCGGGAGGAGAGACCCAGTACTTC.

V gene TRBV6-4 combines with J gene TRBJ2-1; weak D call: TRBD1 (6 bases). This CDR3 spans 15 amino acids. Germline V gene sequence: CDR1 MRHNA, CDR2 SNTAGT. V lost 6 bases, J lost 1 base, and 13 bases lay in between. Written as DNA, the CDR3 is TGTGCCAGCAGCGGACAGCCGACTTCCTACAATGAGCAGTTCTTC. This codes for CASSGQPTSYNEQFF.

The V and J genes are TRBV7-2 and TRBJ2-7; D might be TRBD2 (7 bases). Germline V lookup: CDR1 SGHTA, CDR2 FQGNSA. The CDR3 contains 15 residues. Between the trimmed V and J ends, which lost 2 bases and 1 base, there was a span of 12 bases. Written as DNA, the CDR3 is TGTGCCAGCAGCTTACAGGCGGGGGCTTCCTACGAGCAGTACTTC. Residues: CASSLQAGASYEQYF.

The chain couples TRBV19 to TRBJ2-3, with 9 nucleotides matching TRBD2. Germline trimming cut 3 bases from V and 1 base from J; bases unmatched to any gene: 2. CDR1 is LNHDA and CDR2 is SQIVND in the germline V gene (reference sequence). CDR3 length equals 15 residues. The CDR3 region has the DNA TGTGCCAGTAGTATGCTAGCGGGACGCACAGATACGCAGTATTTT. Residues: CASSMLAGRTDTQYF.

The count of this clone is one. V and J are TRBV28 and TRBJ1-2; 8 nucleotides match TRBD1. The CDR3 sequence is 14 residues long. J was trimmed by 4 bases and V by 3 bases; bases with no gene match: 4. Germline lookup yields CDR1 MDHEN and CDR2 SYDVKM. CDR3 bases: TGTGCCAGCAGTTTGACAGGGGAGGGCTATGGCTACACCTTC. Its translation: CASSLTGEGYGYTF.